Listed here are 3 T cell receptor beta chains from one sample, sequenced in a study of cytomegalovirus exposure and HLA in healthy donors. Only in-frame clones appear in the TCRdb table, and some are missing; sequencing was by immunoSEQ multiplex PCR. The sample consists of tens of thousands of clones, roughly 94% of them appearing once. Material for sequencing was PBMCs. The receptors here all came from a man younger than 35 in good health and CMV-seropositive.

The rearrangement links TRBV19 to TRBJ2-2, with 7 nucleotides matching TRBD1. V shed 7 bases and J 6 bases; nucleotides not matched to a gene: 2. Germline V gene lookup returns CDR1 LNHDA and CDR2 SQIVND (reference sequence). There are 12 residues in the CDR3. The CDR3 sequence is CASNRGAGELFF. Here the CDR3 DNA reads TGTGCCAGTAACAGGGGCGCCGGGGAGCTGTTTTTT.

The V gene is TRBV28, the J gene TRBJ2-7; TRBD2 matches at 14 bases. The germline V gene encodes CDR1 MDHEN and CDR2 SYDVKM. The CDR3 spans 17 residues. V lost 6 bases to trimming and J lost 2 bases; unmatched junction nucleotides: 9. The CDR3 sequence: CASRYGRLAGGPYEQYF. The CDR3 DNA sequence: TGTGCCAGCAGATACGGGAGACTAGCGGGAGGGCCCTACGAGCAGTACTTC.

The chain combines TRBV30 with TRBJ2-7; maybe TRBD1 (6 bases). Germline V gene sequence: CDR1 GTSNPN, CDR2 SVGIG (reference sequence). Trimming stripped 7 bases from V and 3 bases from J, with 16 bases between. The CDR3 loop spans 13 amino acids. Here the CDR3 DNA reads TGTGCCTTTAAACGGACAGCACACTACGAGCAGTACTTC. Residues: CAFKRTAHYEQYF. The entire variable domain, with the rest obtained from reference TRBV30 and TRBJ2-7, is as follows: SQTIHQWPATLVQPVGSPLSLECTVEGTSNPNLYWYRQAAGRGLQLLFYSVGIGQISSEVPQNLSASRPQDRQFILSSKKLLLSDSGFYLCAFKRTAHYEQYFGPGTRLTVT.